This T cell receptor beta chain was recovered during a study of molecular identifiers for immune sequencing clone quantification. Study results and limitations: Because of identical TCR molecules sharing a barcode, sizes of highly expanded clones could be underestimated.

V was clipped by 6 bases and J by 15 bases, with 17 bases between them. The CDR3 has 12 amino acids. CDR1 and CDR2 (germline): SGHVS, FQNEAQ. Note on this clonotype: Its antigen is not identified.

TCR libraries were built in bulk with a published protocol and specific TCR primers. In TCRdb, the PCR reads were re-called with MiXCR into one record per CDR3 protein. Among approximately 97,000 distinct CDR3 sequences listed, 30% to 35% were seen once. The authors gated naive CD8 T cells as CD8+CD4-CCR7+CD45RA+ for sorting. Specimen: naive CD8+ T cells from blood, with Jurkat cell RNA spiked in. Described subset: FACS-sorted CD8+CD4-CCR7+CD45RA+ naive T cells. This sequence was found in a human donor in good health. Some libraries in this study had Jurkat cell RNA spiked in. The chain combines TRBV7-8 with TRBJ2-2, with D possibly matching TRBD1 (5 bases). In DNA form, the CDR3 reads TGTGCCAGCAGTATCGCTCAGGGTTCGGTGTTTTTT. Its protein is CASSIAQGSVFF.